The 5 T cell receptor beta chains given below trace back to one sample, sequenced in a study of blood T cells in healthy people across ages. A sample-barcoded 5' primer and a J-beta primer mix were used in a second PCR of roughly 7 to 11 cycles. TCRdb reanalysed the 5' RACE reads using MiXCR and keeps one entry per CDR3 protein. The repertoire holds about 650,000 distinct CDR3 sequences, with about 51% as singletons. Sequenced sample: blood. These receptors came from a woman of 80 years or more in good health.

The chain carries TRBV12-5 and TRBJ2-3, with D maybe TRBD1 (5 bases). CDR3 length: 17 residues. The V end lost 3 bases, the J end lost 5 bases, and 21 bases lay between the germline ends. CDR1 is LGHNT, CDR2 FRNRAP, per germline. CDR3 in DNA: TGTGCTAGTGGTTTTAGCAGGGCGATCCAACGTGTAGATACGCAGTATTTT. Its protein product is CASGFSRAIQRVDTQYF. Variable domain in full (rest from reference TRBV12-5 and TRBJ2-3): DARVTQTPRHKVTEMGQEVTMRCQPILGHNTVFWYRQTMMQGLELLAYFRNRAPLDDSGMPKDRFSAEMPDATLATLKIQPSEPRDSAVYFCASGFSRAIQRVDTQYFGPGTRLTVL.

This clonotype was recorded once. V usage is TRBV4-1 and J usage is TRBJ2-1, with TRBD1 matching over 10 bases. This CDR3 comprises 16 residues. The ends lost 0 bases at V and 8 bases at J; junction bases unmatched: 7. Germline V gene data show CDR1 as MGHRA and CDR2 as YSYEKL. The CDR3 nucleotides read TGCGCCAGCAGCCAAGATGAGGGACAGGGGCTCGATGAGCAGTTCTTC. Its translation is CASSQDEGQGLDEQFF.

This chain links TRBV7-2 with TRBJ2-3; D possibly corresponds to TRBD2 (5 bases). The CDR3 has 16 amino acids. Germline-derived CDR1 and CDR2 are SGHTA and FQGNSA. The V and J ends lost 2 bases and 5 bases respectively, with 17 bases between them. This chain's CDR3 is CASSLLSAGRVDTQYF. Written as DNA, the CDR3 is TGTGCCAGCAGCTTACTATCCGCGGGTCGGGTAGATACGCAGTATTTT. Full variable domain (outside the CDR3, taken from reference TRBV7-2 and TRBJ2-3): GAGVSQSPSNKVTEKGKDVELRCDPISGHTALYWYRQSLGQGLEFLIYFQGNSAPDKSGLPSDRFSAERTGGSVSTLTIQRTQQEDSAVYLCASSLLSAGRVDTQYFGPGTRLTVL.

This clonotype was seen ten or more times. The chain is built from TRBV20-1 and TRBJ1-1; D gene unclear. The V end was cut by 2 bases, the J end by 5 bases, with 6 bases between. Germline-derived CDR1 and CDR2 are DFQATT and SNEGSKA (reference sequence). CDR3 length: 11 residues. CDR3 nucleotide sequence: TGCAGTGCTAGAAAAAGTACTGAAGCTTTCTTT. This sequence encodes CSARKSTEAFF.

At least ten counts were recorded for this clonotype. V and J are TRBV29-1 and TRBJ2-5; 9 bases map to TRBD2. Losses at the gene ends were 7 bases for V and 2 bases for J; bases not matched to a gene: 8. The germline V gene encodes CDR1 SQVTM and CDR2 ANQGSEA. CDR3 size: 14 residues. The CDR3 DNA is TGCAGCGGCTATCCGCGGGAGGGACAAGAGACCCAGTACTTC. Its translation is CSGYPREGQETQYF.